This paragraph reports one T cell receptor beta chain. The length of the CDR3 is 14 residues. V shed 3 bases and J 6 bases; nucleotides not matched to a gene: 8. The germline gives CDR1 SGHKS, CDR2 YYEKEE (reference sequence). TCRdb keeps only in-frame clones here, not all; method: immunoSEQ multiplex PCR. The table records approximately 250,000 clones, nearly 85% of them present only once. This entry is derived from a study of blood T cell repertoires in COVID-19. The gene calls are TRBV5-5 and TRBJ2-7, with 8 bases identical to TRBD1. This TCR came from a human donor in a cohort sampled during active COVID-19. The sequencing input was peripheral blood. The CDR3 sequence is CASSWQGAAREQYF. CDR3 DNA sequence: TGTGCCAGCAGCTGGCAGGGGGCCGCACGCGAGCAGTACTTC.